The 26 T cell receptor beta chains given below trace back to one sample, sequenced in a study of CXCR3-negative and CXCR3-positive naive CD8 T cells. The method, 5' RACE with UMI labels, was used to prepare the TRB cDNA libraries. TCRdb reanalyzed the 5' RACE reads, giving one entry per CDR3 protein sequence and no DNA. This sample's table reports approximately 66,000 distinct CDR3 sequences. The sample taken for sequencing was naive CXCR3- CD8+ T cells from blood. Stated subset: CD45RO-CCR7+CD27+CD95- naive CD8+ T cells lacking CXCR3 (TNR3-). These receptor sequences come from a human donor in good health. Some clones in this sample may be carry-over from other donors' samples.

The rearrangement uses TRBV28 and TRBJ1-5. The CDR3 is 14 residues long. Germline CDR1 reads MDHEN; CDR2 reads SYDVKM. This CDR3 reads CAGGATGGVQPQHF.

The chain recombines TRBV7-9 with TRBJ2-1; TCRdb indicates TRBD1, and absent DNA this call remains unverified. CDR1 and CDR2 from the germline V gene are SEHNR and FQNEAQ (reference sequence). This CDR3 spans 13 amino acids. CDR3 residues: CASIPDSYNEQFF.

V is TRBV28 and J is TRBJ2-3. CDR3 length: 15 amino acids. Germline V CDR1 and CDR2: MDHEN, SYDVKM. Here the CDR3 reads CASSPLEDSTDTQYF.

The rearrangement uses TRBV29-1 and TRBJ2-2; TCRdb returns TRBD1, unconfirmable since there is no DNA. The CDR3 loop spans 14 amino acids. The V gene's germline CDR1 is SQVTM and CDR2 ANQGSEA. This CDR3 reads CSYQTGRNTGELFF.

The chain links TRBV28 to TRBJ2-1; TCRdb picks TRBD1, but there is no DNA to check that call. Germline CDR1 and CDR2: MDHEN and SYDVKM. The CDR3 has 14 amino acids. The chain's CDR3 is CASSLEQAYNEQFF.

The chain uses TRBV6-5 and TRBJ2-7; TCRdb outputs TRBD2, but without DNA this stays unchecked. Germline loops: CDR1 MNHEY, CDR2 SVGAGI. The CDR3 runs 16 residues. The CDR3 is CASSYSGTSGSSEQYF.

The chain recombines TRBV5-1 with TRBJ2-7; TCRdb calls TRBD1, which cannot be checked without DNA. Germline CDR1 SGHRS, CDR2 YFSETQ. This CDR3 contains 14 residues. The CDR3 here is CASSQPTGGNEQYF.

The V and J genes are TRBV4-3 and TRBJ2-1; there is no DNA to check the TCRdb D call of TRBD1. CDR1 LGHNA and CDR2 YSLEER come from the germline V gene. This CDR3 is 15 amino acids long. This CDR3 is CASSRGESSYNEQFF.

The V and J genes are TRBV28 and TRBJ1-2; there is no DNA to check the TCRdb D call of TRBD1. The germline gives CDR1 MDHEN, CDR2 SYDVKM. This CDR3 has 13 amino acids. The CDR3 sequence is CASRDRDDYGYTF.

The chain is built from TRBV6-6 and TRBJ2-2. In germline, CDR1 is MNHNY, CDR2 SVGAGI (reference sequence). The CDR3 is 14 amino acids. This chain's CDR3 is CASSYYFNTGELFF.

The CDR3 loop is CSVEDRGSFEEQFF. This chain joins TRBV29-1 and TRBJ2-1. The CDR3 is 14 residues long. Germline CDR1 is SQVTM and CDR2 is ANQGSEA.

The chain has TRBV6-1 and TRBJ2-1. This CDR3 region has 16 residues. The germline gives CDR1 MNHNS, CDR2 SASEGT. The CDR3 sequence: CASSISLAKSYNEQFF.

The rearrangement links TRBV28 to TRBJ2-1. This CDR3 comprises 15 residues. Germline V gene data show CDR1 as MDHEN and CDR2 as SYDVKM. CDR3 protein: CASSLLRGLYNEQFF.

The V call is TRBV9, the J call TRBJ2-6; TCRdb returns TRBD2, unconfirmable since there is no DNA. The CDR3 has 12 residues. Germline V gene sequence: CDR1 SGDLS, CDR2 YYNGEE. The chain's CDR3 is CASSVGGSVLTF.

CDR3 loop: CASSQDAGGHTGELFF. The chain has TRBV4-1 and TRBJ2-2; TCRdb calls TRBD2, which cannot be checked without DNA. The CDR3 totals 16 residues. Germline V gene sequence: CDR1 MGHRA, CDR2 YSYEKL.

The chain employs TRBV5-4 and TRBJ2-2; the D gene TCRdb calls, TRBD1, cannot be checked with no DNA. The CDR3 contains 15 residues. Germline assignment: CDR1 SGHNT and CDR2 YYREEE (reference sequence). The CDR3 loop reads CASSPRTANTGELFF. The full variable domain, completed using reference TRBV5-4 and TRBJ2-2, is ETGVTQSPTHLIKTRGQQVTLRCSSQSGHNTVSWYQQALGQGPQFIFQYYREEENGRGNFPPRFSGLQFPNYSSELNVNALELDDSALYLCASSPRTANTGELFFGEGSRLTVL.

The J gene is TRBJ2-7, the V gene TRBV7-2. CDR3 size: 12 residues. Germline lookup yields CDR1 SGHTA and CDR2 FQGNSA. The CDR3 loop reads CASSWVGYEQYF.

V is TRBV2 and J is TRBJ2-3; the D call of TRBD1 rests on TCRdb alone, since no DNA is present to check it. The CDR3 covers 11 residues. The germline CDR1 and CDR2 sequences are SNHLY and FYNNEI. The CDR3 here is CAGGGTDTQYF.

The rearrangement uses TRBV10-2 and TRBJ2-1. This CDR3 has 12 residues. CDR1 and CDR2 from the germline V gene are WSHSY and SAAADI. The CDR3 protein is CASSEVYNEQFF.

CDR3 protein: CASSLGAGQQYSNQPQHF. J is TRBJ1-5 and V is TRBV12-3 or TRBV12-4; TCRdb calls TRBD1, which cannot be checked without DNA. The CDR3 runs 18 residues.

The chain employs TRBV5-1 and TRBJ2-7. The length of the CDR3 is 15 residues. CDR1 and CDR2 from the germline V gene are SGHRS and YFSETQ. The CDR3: CASSLQDGSSYEQYF.

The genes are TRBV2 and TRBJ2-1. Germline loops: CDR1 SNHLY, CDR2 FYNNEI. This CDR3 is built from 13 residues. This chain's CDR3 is CASSETFRNEQFF.

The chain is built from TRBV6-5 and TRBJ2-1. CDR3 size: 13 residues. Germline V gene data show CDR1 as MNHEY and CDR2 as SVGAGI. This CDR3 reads CASSYSILGEQFF.

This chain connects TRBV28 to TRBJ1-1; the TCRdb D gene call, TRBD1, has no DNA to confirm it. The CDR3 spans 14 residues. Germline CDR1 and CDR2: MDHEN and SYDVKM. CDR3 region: CASSPQQGWESAFF.

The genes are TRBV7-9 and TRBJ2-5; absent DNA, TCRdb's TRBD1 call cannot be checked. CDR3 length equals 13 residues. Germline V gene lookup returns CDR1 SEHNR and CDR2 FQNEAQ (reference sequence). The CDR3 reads CASSGDRAETQYF.

The CDR3 is CTSSEENAQETQYF. The V call is TRBV7-9, the J call TRBJ2-5. Germline V gene sequence: CDR1 SEHNR, CDR2 FQNEAQ (reference sequence). The CDR3 runs 14 residues.